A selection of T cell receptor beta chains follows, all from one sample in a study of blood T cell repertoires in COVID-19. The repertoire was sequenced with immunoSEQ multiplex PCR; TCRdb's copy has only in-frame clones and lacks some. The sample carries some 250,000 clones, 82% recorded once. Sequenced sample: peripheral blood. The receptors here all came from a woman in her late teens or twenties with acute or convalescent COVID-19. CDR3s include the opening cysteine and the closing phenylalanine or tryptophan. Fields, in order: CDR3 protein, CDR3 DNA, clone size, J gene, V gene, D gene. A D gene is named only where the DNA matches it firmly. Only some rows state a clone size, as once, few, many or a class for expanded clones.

CDR3aa: CASSSLGLHLYF; CDR3nt: TGTGCCAGCAGTTCCTTAGGACTGCACCTGTATTTT; abundance: -; j_gene: TRBJ1-3; v_gene: TRBV12-3/TRBV12-4; d_gene: -
CDR3aa: CASSQDNSLRYEQYF; CDR3nt: TGCGCCAGCAGCCAAGATAACTCGCTTCGTTACGAGCAGTACTTC; abundance: -; j_gene: TRBJ2-7; v_gene: TRBV4-1; d_gene: -
CDR3aa: CASSSRGGEGNSPLHF; CDR3nt: TGTGCCAGCAGCTCTAGGGGAGGCGAGGGCAATTCACCCCTCCACTTT; abundance: -; j_gene: TRBJ1-6; v_gene: TRBV7-9; d_gene: -
CDR3aa: CASRPRGTYEQYF; CDR3nt: TGTGCCAGCAGGCCAAGGGGAACCTACGAGCAGTACTTC; abundance: -; j_gene: TRBJ2-7; v_gene: TRBV7-8; d_gene: -
CDR3aa: CASSFNSVSGELFF; CDR3nt: TGTGCCAGCAGCTTTAATAGCGTCTCCGGGGAGCTGTTTTTT; abundance: -; j_gene: TRBJ2-2; v_gene: TRBV11-2; d_gene: -
CDR3aa: CASSLSGQIYEQYF; CDR3nt: TGTGCCAGCAGTTTATCGGGACAGATTTACGAGCAGTACTTC; abundance: once; j_gene: TRBJ2-7; v_gene: TRBV27; d_gene: TRBD1
CDR3aa: CASPGPYNEQFF; CDR3nt: TGTGCCAGTCCCGGTCCCTACAATGAGCAGTTCTTC; abundance: -; j_gene: TRBJ2-1; v_gene: TRBV19; d_gene: -
CDR3aa: CASSPPGQATDTQYF; CDR3nt: TGCGCCAGCAGCCCCCCGGGACAAGCCACAGATACGCAGTATTTT; abundance: -; j_gene: TRBJ2-3; v_gene: TRBV5-1; d_gene: -
CDR3aa: CASTPGETQYF; CDR3nt: TGTGCCAGCACCCCAGGGGAGACCCAGTACTTC; abundance: -; j_gene: TRBJ2-5; v_gene: TRBV12-3/TRBV12-4; d_gene: -
CDR3aa: CASSGRLGQTNTEAFF; CDR3nt: TGCGCCAGCAGTGGACGACTGGGACAAACTAACACTGAAGCTTTCTTT; abundance: -; j_gene: TRBJ1-1; v_gene: TRBV10-1; d_gene: -
CDR3aa: CASSTRQGLIFNQPQHF; CDR3nt: TGCGCCAGCAGTACAAGACAGGGCCTCATATTCAATCAGCCCCAGCATTTT; abundance: few; j_gene: TRBJ1-5; v_gene: TRBV10-2; d_gene: TRBD1
CDR3aa: CASSLTGPNTIYF; CDR3nt: TGTGCCAGCAGCCTGACAGGGCCAAACACCATATATTTT; abundance: -; j_gene: TRBJ1-3; v_gene: TRBV13; d_gene: TRBD1
CDR3aa: CASSLGGTGKNIQYF; CDR3nt: TGTGCCAGCAGCTTGGGAGGGACAGGGAAAAACATTCAGTACTTC; abundance: -; j_gene: TRBJ2-4; v_gene: TRBV5-6; d_gene: TRBD1
CDR3aa: CASSQETGNGYTF; CDR3nt: TGCGCCAGCAGCCAAGAAACAGGGAATGGCTACACCTTC; abundance: -; j_gene: TRBJ1-2; v_gene: TRBV4-1; d_gene: -
CDR3aa: CASSGPQGSTEAFF; CDR3nt: TGTGCCAGCTCCGGGCCACAGGGATCCACTGAAGCTTTCTTT; abundance: -; j_gene: TRBJ1-1; v_gene: TRBV18; d_gene: -
CDR3aa: CATSRDQLAGTGTEQFF; CDR3nt: TGTGCCACCAGCAGAGACCAACTAGCGGGAACGGGGACTGAGCAGTTCTTC; abundance: -; j_gene: TRBJ2-1; v_gene: TRBV15; d_gene: TRBD2
CDR3aa: CASSPGTGGLPNQPQHF; CDR3nt: TGTGCCAGTAGTCCCGGGACAGGGGGCCTCCCTAATCAGCCCCAGCATTTT; abundance: -; j_gene: TRBJ1-5; v_gene: TRBV19; d_gene: TRBD1
CDR3aa: CASSRGPDTGELFF; CDR3nt: TGTGCCAGCAGCCGAGGGCCGGACACCGGGGAGCTGTTTTTT; abundance: few; j_gene: TRBJ2-2; v_gene: TRBV3-1/TRBV3-2; d_gene: -
CDR3aa: CASSLADEQFF; CDR3nt: TGTGCCAGCAGCTTGGCGGATGAGCAGTTCTTC; abundance: -; j_gene: TRBJ2-1; v_gene: TRBV5-4; d_gene: -
CDR3aa: CASREQGAGGYTF; CDR3nt: TGTGCCAGCAGGGAACAGGGGGCGGGCGGCTACACCTTC; abundance: -; j_gene: TRBJ1-2; v_gene: TRBV2; d_gene: TRBD1
CDR3aa: CASSTIPSTDTQYF; CDR3nt: TGTGCCAGTAGTACTATACCAAGCACAGATACGCAGTATTTT; abundance: -; j_gene: TRBJ2-3; v_gene: TRBV19; d_gene: -
CDR3aa: CAISEGTSGHRQETQYF; CDR3nt: TGTGCCATCAGTGAAGGCACTAGCGGGCATAGGCAAGAGACCCAGTACTTC; abundance: once; j_gene: TRBJ2-5; v_gene: TRBV10-3; d_gene: TRBD2
CDR3aa: CASSRSLGLAGVEGETQYF; CDR3nt: TGCGCCAGCAGCCGCAGCTTAGGGCTAGCGGGAGTGGAGGGAGAGACCCAGTACTTC; abundance: -; j_gene: TRBJ2-5; v_gene: TRBV5-1; d_gene: TRBD2
CDR3aa: CASSSYTLGAEAFF; CDR3nt: TGTGCCAGCAGTTCATATACCCTCGGGGCTGAAGCTTTCTTT; abundance: -; j_gene: TRBJ1-1; v_gene: TRBV27; d_gene: -
CDR3aa: CASSQVGGGGGELFF; CDR3nt: TGCGCCAGCAGCCAAGTAGGCGGCGGCGGAGGGGAGCTGTTTTTT; abundance: -; j_gene: TRBJ2-2; v_gene: TRBV4-3; d_gene: -